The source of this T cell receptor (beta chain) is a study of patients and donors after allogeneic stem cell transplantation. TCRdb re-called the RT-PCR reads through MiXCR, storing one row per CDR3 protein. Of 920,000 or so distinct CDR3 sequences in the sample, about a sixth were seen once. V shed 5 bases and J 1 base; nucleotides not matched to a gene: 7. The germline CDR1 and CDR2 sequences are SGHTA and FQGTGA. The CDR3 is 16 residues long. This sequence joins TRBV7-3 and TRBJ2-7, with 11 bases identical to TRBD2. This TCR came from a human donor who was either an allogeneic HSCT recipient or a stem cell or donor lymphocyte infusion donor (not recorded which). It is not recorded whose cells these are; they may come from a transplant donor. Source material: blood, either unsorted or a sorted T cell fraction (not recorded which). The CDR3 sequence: CASSLGPSGGSYEQYF. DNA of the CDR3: TGTGCCAGCAGCCTGGGGCCTAGCGGGGGGTCCTACGAGCAGTACTTC.